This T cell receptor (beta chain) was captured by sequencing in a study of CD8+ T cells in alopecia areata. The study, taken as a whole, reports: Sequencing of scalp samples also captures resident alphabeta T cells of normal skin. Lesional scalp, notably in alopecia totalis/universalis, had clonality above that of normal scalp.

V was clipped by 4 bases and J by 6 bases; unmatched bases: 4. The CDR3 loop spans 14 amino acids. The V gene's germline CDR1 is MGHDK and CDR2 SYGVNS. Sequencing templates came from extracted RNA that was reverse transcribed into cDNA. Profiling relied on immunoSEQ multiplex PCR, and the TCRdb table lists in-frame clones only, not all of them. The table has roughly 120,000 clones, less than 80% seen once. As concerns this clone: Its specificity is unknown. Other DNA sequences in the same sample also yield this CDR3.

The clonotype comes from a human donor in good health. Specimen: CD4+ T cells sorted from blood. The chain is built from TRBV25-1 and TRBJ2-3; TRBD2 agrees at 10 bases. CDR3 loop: CASSASGGSDTQYF. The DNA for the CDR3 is TGTGCCAGCAGTGCTAGCGGGGGATCGGATACGCAGTATTTT.